Shown below are 25 T cell receptor beta chains from a single sample sequenced in a study of cytomegalovirus exposure and HLA in healthy donors. Researchers ran the PCR with 60 Vbeta and 13 Jbeta primers. Profiling relied on immunoSEQ multiplex PCR, and the TCRdb table lists in-frame clones only, not all of them. Counted here are under 75,000 clones, 86% occurring once; the ten biggest clones make up 2%. The sequenced sample was PBMCs. The receptors were sampled from a woman in her 30s in good health and CMV-seronegative.

V is TRBV18 and J is TRBJ2-2, with D unclear. V lost 2 bases to trimming and J lost 2 bases, with 6 bases between them. The germline V gene has CDR1 KGHSH and CDR2 LQKENI. This CDR3 spans 14 amino acids. CDR3 loop: CASSPITNTGELFF. Written as DNA, the CDR3 is TGTGCCAGCTCACCAATTACAAACACCGGGGAGCTGTTTTTT.

This chain uses TRBV11-3 with TRBJ2-5; 13 positions match TRBD2. In germline, CDR1 is SGHNT, CDR2 YENEEA. V trimming: 5 bases; J trimming: 7 bases; junction bases outside the gene matches: 7. This CDR3 contains 15 residues. In DNA form, the CDR3 reads TGTGCCAGCAGCATCGGAGGACTAGCGGGAGTGACCCAGTACTTC. Residues: CASSIGGLAGVTQYF.

The V call is TRBV19, the J call TRBJ2-7; 7 nucleotides match TRBD2. Germline-derived CDR1 and CDR2 are LNHDA and SQIVND (reference sequence). The J segment lost 2 bases and the V segment lost 3 bases, leaving 4 bases of the junction unmatched. The CDR3 contains 14 residues. In DNA, the CDR3 is TGTGCCAGTAGTATTGCTAGCGGACCCTACGAGCAGTACTTC. The encoded protein is CASSIASGPYEQYF.

This chain connects TRBV15 to TRBJ2-7; D uncertain. The germline V and J ends were trimmed by 0 bases and 1 base, with 7 bases remaining between them. The CDR3 has 14 residues. Germline CDR1 LNHNV, CDR2 YYDKDF (reference sequence). The CDR3 bases are TGTGCCACCAGCAGAGACGCCGGTTCCTACGAGCAGTACTTC. It translates to CATSRDAGSYEQYF.

The V call is TRBV21-1, the J call TRBJ2-1; TRBD2, as called in the table, went unchecked against the DNA. TRBV21-1 is a listed pseudogene. The CDR3 is 15 residues long. CDR3 sequence (DNA): TGTGCCAGCAGCCTGAGGGCGGATCCCTACAATGAGCAGTTCTTC. Protein product: CASSLRADPYNEQFF.

The chain carries TRBV9 and TRBJ1-5, with D possibly being TRBD1 (6 bases). CDR3 length: 15 residues. The V and J ends lost 3 bases and 6 bases respectively, with 16 bases between them. Per germline, CDR1 SGDLS and CDR2 YYNGEE. The CDR3 DNA is TGTGCCAGCAGCGCAGATGACAGGTTTGTTCAGCCCCAGCATTTT. The encoded protein is CASSADDRFVQPQHF.

The chain employs TRBV9 and TRBJ2-1; D possibly corresponds to TRBD1 (5 bases). Trimming cost V 0 bases and J 8 bases, with 21 bases left between them. CDR1 and CDR2 from the germline V gene are SGDLS and YYNGEE. The CDR3 has 17 amino acids. CDR3 sequence reads: CASSVGTMAGGHDEQFF. The CDR3 coding sequence is TGTGCCAGCAGCGTAGGTACGATGGCAGGCGGACACGATGAGCAGTTCTTC.

The chain is built from TRBV5-1 and TRBJ2-7; maybe TRBD1 (5 bases). The V gene's germline CDR1 is SGHRS and CDR2 YFSETQ. V lost 1 base to trimming and J lost 7 bases, with 18 bases between them. The CDR3 consists of 15 residues. Here the CDR3 reads CASSLTPGFPGEQYF. The CDR3 region has the DNA TGCGCCAGCAGCTTGACCCCGGGCTTCCCAGGGGAGCAGTACTTC.

The CDR3 is CASSWRQDGYEQYF. The DNA of the CDR3 is TGTGCCAGCAGCTGGCGACAGGACGGCTACGAGCAGTACTTC. The chain uses TRBV7-3 and TRBJ2-7; D is possibly TRBD1 (6 bases). Germline loops: CDR1 SGHTA, CDR2 FQGTGA. This CDR3 has 14 amino acids. V was trimmed by 4 bases and J by 3 bases, leaving 13 bases between them.

The J gene is TRBJ1-2, the V gene TRBV14; D ambiguous. CDR1 is SGHDN, CDR2 FVKESK, per germline. Trimming shortened V by 0 bases and J by 8 bases, and 10 bases separated the two germline ends. CDR3 length: 13 amino acids. Here the CDR3 reads CASSQEPGGGYTF. As DNA, the CDR3 is TGTGCCAGCAGCCAAGAACCAGGTGGGGGCTACACCTTC.

This chain uses TRBV10-3 with TRBJ2-7; 15 bases map to TRBD2. Trimming at V came to 3 bases and at J to 5 bases, leaving 5 bases not matched to a gene. The CDR3 contains 16 residues. Germline lookup yields CDR1 ENHRY and CDR2 SYGVKD. The CDR3 region is CAISDGLAGGPNEQYF. The CDR3 region has the DNA TGTGCCATCAGTGACGGACTAGCGGGAGGGCCTAACGAGCAGTACTTC.

The chain links TRBV5-6 to TRBJ2-1; 9 bases are a match to TRBD1. The CDR3 spans 15 residues. V was pared by 4 bases and J by 7 bases, with 9 bases of the junction left unmatched. Germline V gene data show CDR1 as SGHDT and CDR2 as YYEEEE. The DNA of the CDR3 is TGTGCCAGCAGCCCGGCACAGGGGGCAGAGAATGAGCAGTTCTTC. It codes for CASSPAQGAENEQFF. Variable domain in full (rest from reference TRBV5-6 and TRBJ2-1): DAGVTQSPTHLIKTRGQQVTLRCSPKSGHDTVSWYQQALGQGPQFIFQYYEEEERQRGNFPDRFSGHQFPNYSSELNVNALLLGDSALYLCASSPAQGAENEQFFGPGTRLTVL.

The V gene is TRBV5-1, the J gene TRBJ2-3; 9 positions agree with TRBD2. The length of the CDR3 is 15 residues. Unmatched junction bases numbered 3, after V lost 0 bases and J lost 4 bases. Germline values: CDR1 SGHRS, CDR2 YFSETQ. The DNA for the CDR3 is TGCGCCAGCAGCTTGGAGGTAGCGGGAGCAGATACGCAGTATTTT. Translated: CASSLEVAGADTQYF.

This chain joins TRBV27 and TRBJ2-7; weak D call: TRBD2 (6 bases). This CDR3 comprises 14 residues. The ends were cut back, 5 bases at V and 3 bases at J, with 14 bases in the middle. Germline assignment: CDR1 MNHEY and CDR2 SMNVEV (reference sequence). The CDR3 region is CASSDGTEVYEQYF. CDR3 nucleotide sequence: TGTGCCAGCAGTGATGGGACTGAAGTCTACGAGCAGTACTTC.

The chain combines TRBV15 with TRBJ1-5, with TRBD1 as a possible D gene (5 bases). V lost 0 bases and J lost 5, with 8 bases in between. CDR3 size: 14 residues. Germline values: CDR1 LNHNV, CDR2 YYDKDF (reference sequence). CDR3 coding DNA: TGTGCCACCAGCAGAGATCCCAGGGATCAGCCCCAGCATTTT. It translates to CATSRDPRDQPQHF.

Points on this clone: The junction departs from germline at one end; a sequencing error may be responsible. The V call is TRBV25-1, the J call TRBJ1-3; D may be TRBD1 (5 bases). Germline V gives CDR1 MGHDK, CDR2 SYGVNS. This CDR3 is 17 amino acids long. The CDR3 nucleotides read TGTGCCAGCACTGAAGGTCCCAGGGAAAACTCTGGAAACACCATATATTTT. It encodes CASTEGPRENSGNTIYF.

The rearrangement uses TRBV4-1 and TRBJ2-5, with 9 bases that match TRBD2. Germline V lookup: CDR1 MGHRA, CDR2 YSYEKL. This CDR3 has 15 residues. With 3 bases clipped from V and 11 bases from J, the junction kept 13 bases outside the gene matches. In DNA, the CDR3 is TGCGCCAGCAGCCACCTTAGCGGGAGTTTTGAAGAGCAGTACTTC. Translating it yields CASSHLSGSFEEQYF.

The rearrangement joins TRBV19 to TRBJ2-3, with 8 bases matching TRBD1. The ends lost 3 bases at V and 5 bases at J; junction bases unmatched: 10. This CDR3 is 16 amino acids long. CDR1 is LNHDA, CDR2 SQIVND, per germline (reference sequence). CDR3 amino acids: CASSMTGAEFGDTQYF. Written as DNA, the CDR3 is TGTGCCAGTAGTATGACAGGGGCGGAATTTGGAGATACGCAGTATTTT.

This clone was recorded only once. V usage is TRBV7-9 and J usage is TRBJ2-1, with 8 bases fitting TRBD2. From germline, CDR1 is SEHNR and CDR2 FQNEAQ (reference sequence). The CDR3 has 16 residues. V was pared by 5 bases and J by 4 bases, with 10 bases of the junction left unmatched. The DNA for the CDR3 is TGTGCCAGCAGCGGGTCCTTAGGACTAGCATACAATGAGCAGTTCTTC. This encodes CASSGSLGLAYNEQFF.

The chain recombines TRBV5-1 with TRBJ2-1; 7 bases fit TRBD1. Germline lookup yields CDR1 SGHRS and CDR2 YFSETQ. Trimming removed 4 bases from V and 5 bases from J; junction bases left unmatched: 9. The CDR3 length is 15 residues. The CDR3 reads CASSPETGRHNEQFF. DNA of the CDR3: TGCGCCAGCAGCCCGGAGACAGGGCGACACAATGAGCAGTTCTTC.

The V and J genes are TRBV7-2 and TRBJ2-2; D uncertain. Trimming removed 1 base at V and 2 bases at J, with 8 bases between. CDR1 is SGHTA and CDR2 is FQGNSA in the germline V gene. The CDR3 has 15 residues. This CDR3 is CASSLVSRNTGELFF. Here the CDR3 DNA reads TGTGCCAGCAGCTTAGTTAGCAGAAACACCGGGGAGCTGTTTTTT.

This sequence joins TRBV4-2 and TRBJ2-7; TRBD2 matches 7 bases. The CDR3 loop spans 15 amino acids. The J segment lost 0 bases and the V segment lost 2 bases, leaving 4 bases of the junction unmatched. Germline CDR1 LGHNA, CDR2 YNFKEQ. CDR3 DNA sequence: TGTGCCAGCAGCCAACTTCTAGCGGACTCCTACGAGCAGTACTTC. Translated: CASSQLLADSYEQYF.

This chain connects TRBV11-1 to TRBJ2-7; 12 bases align to TRBD1. With V trimmed by 3 bases and J by 5 bases, 2 bases remained unmatched. Germline loops: CDR1 SGHAT, CDR2 FQDESV (reference sequence). The CDR3 length is 14 residues. CDR3: CASSLGDRGHEQYF. Written as DNA, the CDR3 is TGTGCCAGCAGCTTGGGGGACAGGGGGCACGAGCAGTACTTC.

The count of this clone is one. The V gene is TRBV30, the J gene TRBJ1-4; 7 nucleotides line up with TRBD1. The trim removed 2 bases at V and 0 bases at J, leaving 3 bases unmatched. The CDR3 sequence is 15 residues long. Germline V gene sequence: CDR1 GTSNPN, CDR2 SVGIG (reference sequence). The CDR3 DNA follows: TGTGCCTGGAGTCGGGACAGCACAACTAATGAAAAACTGTTTTTT. This gives the protein CAWSRDSTTNEKLFF.

V and J are TRBV28 and TRBJ1-1, with D tentatively TRBD1 (6 bases). Germline V gives CDR1 MDHEN, CDR2 SYDVKM. The CDR3 runs 15 residues. Deletions cut 4 bases from V and 2 bases from J, with 14 bases between. The CDR3 nucleotides read TGTGCCAGCAGTTACGCCGGGACAAAAAACACTGAAGCTTTCTTT. It yields the protein CASSYAGTKNTEAFF.